The rows below give T cell receptor beta chains drawn from one sample of a study of T cells in Graves' hyperthyroidism and ophthalmopathy. One entry per CDR3 protein results from TCRdb running MiXCR on the multiplex PCR reads. The sample has some 550,000 distinct CDR3 sequences, roughly a sixth seen once. Sequencing input: blood. These receptor sequences come from a woman in her thirties or forties with Graves' ophthalmopathy. The CDR3 runs from the conserved cysteine through the conserved F or W. The D gene is left open where the match is weak. Not every row has a clone size; where given, it reads once, few, many or a size class.

clone_size j_call d_call v_call cdr3_aa cdr3_nt
many TRBJ1-5 . TRBV5-6 CASSLGTGYEPQHF TGTGCCAGCAGCTTGGGTACAGGGTATGAGCCCCAGCATTTT
. TRBJ1-2 TRBD1 TRBV28 CASSAWDRGYGYTF TGTGCCAGCAGTGCCTGGGACAGGGGCTATGGCTACACCTTC
. TRBJ2-7 . TRBV29-1 CSVGEGEGYEQYF TGCAGCGTTGGAGAGGGGGAGGGCTACGAGCAGTACTTC
. TRBJ2-1 . TRBV28 CASSLNLREYNEQFF TGTGCCAGCAGTTTAAACCTTCGGGAGTACAATGAGCAGTTCTTC
many TRBJ2-5 . TRBV7-8 CASTAVGGGVQETQYF TGTGCCAGCACAGCTGTTGGGGGTGGCGTACAAGAGACCCAGTACTTC
. TRBJ1-2 . TRBV6-2/TRBV6-3 CASSHGGARYGYTF TGTGCCAGCAGTCACGGAGGCGCGCGATATGGCTACACCTTC
many TRBJ2-7 TRBD2 TRBV28 CASTPPGLAGAYEQYF TGTGCCAGCACACCCCCGGGACTAGCGGGCGCCTACGAGCAGTACTTC
few TRBJ2-4 . TRBV29-1 CSVMGARAKNIQYF TGCAGCGTTATGGGGGCAAGGGCCAAAAACATTCAGTACTTC
. TRBJ1-4 TRBD1 TRBV5-8 CASSRQGLTNEKLFF TGTGCCAGCAGCCGACAGGGTCTTACTAATGAAAAACTGTTTTTT
many TRBJ2-5 . TRBV30 CAWSPLQETQYF TGTGCCTGGAGTCCCCTACAAGAGACCCAGTACTTC
. TRBJ2-2 TRBD1 TRBV4-2 CASSQGQGGTGELFF TGTGCCAGCAGCCAGGGACAGGGGGGGACCGGGGAGCTGTTTTTT
few TRBJ2-1 . TRBV9 CASSVGQRGHEQFF TGTGCCAGCAGCGTGGGGCAAAGGGGCCATGAGCAGTTCTTC
many TRBJ1-5 . TRBV18 CASSPPGEVSPQHF TGTGCCAGCTCACCACCGGGGGAGGTATCGCCCCAGCATTTT
. TRBJ2-7 . TRBV28 CASSYLLGGEQYF TGTGCCAGCAGCTACCTCCTCGGGGGCGAGCAGTACTTC
many TRBJ1-1 . TRBV2 CASRDREGNTEAFF TGTGCCAGCAGAGACAGAGAGGGGAACACTGAAGCTTTCTTT
few TRBJ1-4 . TRBV28 CASSLTSPTNEKLFF TGTGCCAGCAGTTTGACATCTCCAACTAATGAAAAACTGTTTTTT
. TRBJ1-6 TRBD1 TRBV28 CASQPGQGRSPLHF TGTGCCAGCCAGCCGGGACAGGGACGGTCACCCCTCCACTTT
. TRBJ2-3 . TRBV2 CASSEDSRTDTQYF TGTGCCAGCAGTGAAGACAGCCGCACAGATACGCAGTATTTT
many TRBJ1-2 TRBD1 TRBV2 CASSEARQGDYGYTF TGTGCCAGCAGTGAAGCCCGGCAGGGGGACTATGGCTACACCTTC
many TRBJ1-1 TRBD1 TRBV12-3/TRBV12-4 CASRPGQGVSAFF TGTGCCAGCAGACCGGGACAGGGGGTTAGTGCTTTCTTT
few TRBJ2-2 . TRBV5-6 CASSLSEQRVTGELFF TGTGCCAGCAGCTTATCTGAGCAGCGGGTCACCGGGGAGCTGTTTTTT
many TRBJ2-1 . TRBV12-3/TRBV12-4 CASSFGLSQLNEQFF TGTGCCAGCAGTTTTGGGCTATCCCAACTCAATGAGCAGTTCTTC
few TRBJ2-7 TRBD1 TRBV29-1 CSVGTGATYEQYF TGCAGCGTGGGGACAGGAGCAACCTACGAGCAGTACTTC
few TRBJ2-3 TRBD2 TRBV7-3 CASSRRPGGPKDTQYF TGTGCCAGCAGCCGTAGACCGGGAGGGCCGAAAGATACGCAGTATTTT
many TRBJ2-2 . TRBV20-1 CSARDPRDTGELFF TGCAGTGCTAGAGATCCTCGAGACACCGGGGAGCTGTTTTTT